This T cell receptor beta chain was obtained from a study of blood T cell repertoires in COVID-19. The germline V gene encodes CDR1 LNHDA and CDR2 SQIVND (reference sequence). The CDR3 totals 13 residues. The V gene lost 10 bases and the J gene lost 9 bases, with 19 bases spanning the gap. Method: immunoSEQ multiplex PCR; TCRdb's copy keeps in-frame clones and lacks some. The table includes approximately 170,000 clones, roughly 80% detected once. The chain uses TRBV19 and TRBJ2-1, with D perhaps matching TRBD2 (6 bases). This clonotype was sampled from a woman aged 25 to 39 who had recovered from COVID-19. Sequenced sample: PBMCs or T cells enriched from blood (not recorded which). In nucleotides, the CDR3 is TGTGCCACCGCGGGACTCCCGAGTATTGAGCAGTTCTTC. Translating it yields CATAGLPSIEQFF.